This TCR beta chain was sequenced in a study of blood T cell repertoires in COVID-19. Background on the study: Spain, Italy and the United States supplied samples that represented acute and convalescent COVID-19. Sample material is recorded as cDNA or gDNA derived from T cells, B-cell-depleted T cells, or PBMCs.

Authors' processing steps: Amplification from reference gene primers served as the basis for estimated nucleated cell counts. This table comes from immunoSEQ multiplex PCR, and its TCRdb copy is limited to in-frame clones, with some not included. V, J and clone size are those of that table, while D and trimming were read from the DNA. The sample includes around 60,000 clones, about four fifths of them seen just once. This CDR3 is 12 amino acids long. The germline gives CDR1 SEHNR, CDR2 FQNEAQ (reference sequence). V was cut by 7 bases and J by 3 bases, with 9 bases left in between. This receptor was identified in an elderly woman with acute or convalescent COVID-19. V usage is TRBV7-9 and J usage is TRBJ1-1; possible D gene TRBD1, 5 bases. Sample: peripheral blood. The CDR3 DNA is TGTGCCAGCAATCAGGGTGACACTGAAGCTTTCTTT. It yields the protein CASNQGDTEAFF.